Listed below are T cell receptor beta chains from one sample, sequenced in a study of cytomegalovirus exposure and HLA in healthy donors. Sequenced by immunoSEQ multiplex PCR; TCRdb stores in-frame clones only, minus some. This table has about 200,000 clones, around three quarters appearing once. Sequencing was done on a sample of PBMCs. These receptors all come from a woman under 40 in good health and CMV-seropositive. Both conserved end residues are part of each CDR3. A D gene is named only where the DNA matches it firmly. Not all rows give a size; the values are once, few, many and, for expanded clones, a class.

size	J	D	V	CDR3
.	TRBJ1-5	.	TRBV5-5	CASSLTGQPQHF
.	TRBJ2-5	.	TRBV14	CASSPLTGQETQYF
.	TRBJ1-3	TRBD1	TRBV7-9	CASSSGTDMLGGNTIYF
.	TRBJ2-3	.	TRBV6-5	CASSSGEARSDTQYF
.	TRBJ2-5	TRBD2	TRBV5-1	CASSKELAGGLGFSETQYF
.	TRBJ2-4	.	TRBV10-1	CASSEVTETKNIQYF
.	TRBJ1-3	.	TRBV7-6	CASRSRDGNTIYF
.	TRBJ1-2	.	TRBV2	CASMEDGVGDYGYTF
.	TRBJ2-1	TRBD1	TRBV11-3	CASSGGGQVYNEQFF
.	TRBJ2-7	.	TRBV29-1	CSVEGSGEQYF
.	TRBJ1-1	TRBD1	TRBV7-2	CASSLRGTGGTLNTEAFF
few	TRBJ1-2	TRBD1	TRBV7-9	CASSLSTGVYGYTF
.	TRBJ1-1	TRBD1	TRBV5-1	CASSPDRGNTEAFF
.	TRBJ1-2	TRBD1	TRBV6-5	CASSRGQGYTYGYTF
.	TRBJ1-2	.	TRBV11-2	CASSYGLSGGGYTF
few	TRBJ1-4	TRBD1	TRBV6-6	CASSYGQGATNEKLFF
.	TRBJ1-1	.	TRBV14	CASSQLGGPNTEAFF
.	TRBJ2-1	TRBD2	TRBV7-6	CASSPLLADTTSSYNEQFF
.	TRBJ2-7	.	TRBV6-1	CASSSLRRDEQYF
.	TRBJ2-3	TRBD2	TRBV11-3	CASSLALAGTDTQYF
.	TRBJ1-1	.	TRBV11-2	CASSSIQGWTEAFF
.	TRBJ2-1	TRBD2	TRBV5-4	CAAAASGSPGYNEQFF
few	TRBJ2-3	TRBD2	TRBV6-4	CASSAEAGGPDTQYF
.	TRBJ2-3	TRBD2	TRBV15	CATSRDAAGGIPSTDTQYF
.	TRBJ1-2	.	TRBV5-6	CASSPPGNYGYTF
once	TRBJ2-2	.	TRBV7-9	CADDSSSTGELFF
.	TRBJ1-1	TRBD1	TRBV2	CASSRDRTTEAFF
.	TRBJ1-1	.	TRBV14	CASSQWAGNTEAFF
.	TRBJ2-1	TRBD2	TRBV5-4	CASSGGGEAYNEQFF
.	TRBJ2-1	.	TRBV11-2	CASSYVGGNQFF
.	TRBJ1-1	.	TRBV27	CASSLGSEAFF
.	TRBJ1-2	.	TRBV18	CASSPRAGSPSNYGYTF
.	TRBJ2-3	.	TRBV27	CASNKLGGTDTQYF
.	TRBJ2-7	.	TRBV5-6	CASSLGPTYEQYF
once	TRBJ1-4	.	TRBV7-2	CASSLAKGTNEKLFF
.	TRBJ1-1	.	TRBV5-1	CASSLARPSTGAFF
.	TRBJ2-1	TRBD1	TRBV6-1	CASSADRGYYNEQFF
.	TRBJ2-5	.	TRBV6-1	CASSEVVADYQETQYF
.	TRBJ2-5	TRBD1	TRBV6-5	CASTPGTGVLETQYF
medium-sized	TRBJ1-5	.	TRBV10-3	CAISEPLQPQHF
.	TRBJ1-1	TRBD1	TRBV7-9	CASSLAPGQGYTEAFF